The 4 T cell receptor beta chains below were found in one sample sequenced in a study of blood T cell repertoires in COVID-19. The repertoire was sequenced with immunoSEQ multiplex PCR; TCRdb's copy has only in-frame clones and lacks some. This repertoire shows around 170,000 clones, around 84% found once; its top ten account for 13% to 15%. The sample consisted of peripheral blood. These receptors were taken from a man aged 30-40 years with active or convalescent COVID-19.

The table lists this clone with a count of one. The V gene is TRBV28, the J gene TRBJ1-3; D call uncertain. V was pared by 6 bases and J by 3 bases, with 18 bases between. Germline CDR1 is MDHEN and CDR2 is SYDVKM. The CDR3 sequence is 16 residues long. CDR3 sequence reads: CASRPVRREGGNTIYF. As DNA, the CDR3 is TGTGCCAGCAGGCCCGTGCGACGGGAAGGTGGAAACACCATATATTTT.

This clone appeared a few times. This chain connects TRBV11-2 to TRBJ1-1, with D perhaps matching TRBD1 (5 bases). V lost 3 bases and J 2 bases, leaving 7 bases between the germline ends. The CDR3 covers 13 residues. CDR1 and CDR2 (germline): SGHAT, FQNNGV. The CDR3: CASSLTANTEAFF. The CDR3 DNA follows: TGTGCCAGCAGCTTGACAGCCAACACTGAAGCTTTCTTT.

This chain joins TRBV4-1 and TRBJ2-1; 10 bases line up with TRBD2. V shed 1 base and J 4 bases; nucleotides not matched to a gene: 16. The CDR3 runs to 20 residues. The germline CDR1 and CDR2 sequences are MGHRA and YSYEKL. CDR3: CASSQVARDAGTSAYNEQFF. CDR3 nucleotide sequence: TGCGCCAGCAGCCAAGTGGCCAGAGATGCCGGGACTAGCGCGTACAATGAGCAGTTCTTC.

The chain uses TRBV6-2 or TRBV6-3 and TRBJ2-7, with 8 bases lining up with TRBD1. The CDR3 is made up of 15 amino acids. V dropped 2 bases and J dropped 6; count of bases not matched to a gene: 9. CDR1 is MNHEY, CDR2 SVGEGT, per germline. CDR3 residues: CASSYPGQGAIEQYF. The CDR3 DNA reads TGTGCCAGCAGTTACCCCGGGCAGGGGGCGATCGAGCAGTACTTC.